The present T cell receptor beta chain was sequenced within a study of cytomegalovirus exposure and HLA in healthy donors. The PCR used 60 Vbeta and 13 Jbeta primers. This table comes from immunoSEQ multiplex PCR, and its TCRdb copy is limited to in-frame clones, with some not included. The sample has some 200,000 clones; roughly 12% are singletons. Germline values: CDR1 LNHDA, CDR2 SQIVND (reference sequence). V lost 4 bases, J lost 4 bases, and 12 bases lay in between. The CDR3 runs to 14 residues. The sequencing sample was made of PBMCs. J is TRBJ2-3 and V is TRBV19; D possibly corresponds to TRBD2 (6 bases). The clonotype was recovered from a man aged 45-65 years in good health and CMV-seropositive. CDR3 coding DNA: TGTGCCAGTAGTACCGTTAGCGGCTCAGATACGCAGTATTTT. Residues: CASSTVSGSDTQYF.